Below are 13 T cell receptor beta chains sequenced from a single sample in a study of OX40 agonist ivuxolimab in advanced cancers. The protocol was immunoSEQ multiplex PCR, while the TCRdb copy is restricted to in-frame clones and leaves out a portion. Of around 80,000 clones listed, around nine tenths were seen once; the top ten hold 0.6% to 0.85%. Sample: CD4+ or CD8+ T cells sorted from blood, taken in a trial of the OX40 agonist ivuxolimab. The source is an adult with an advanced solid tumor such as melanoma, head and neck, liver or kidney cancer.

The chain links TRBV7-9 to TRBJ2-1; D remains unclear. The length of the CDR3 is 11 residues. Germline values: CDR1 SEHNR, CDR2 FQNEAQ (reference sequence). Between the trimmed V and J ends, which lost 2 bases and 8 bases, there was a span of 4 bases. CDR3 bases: TGTGCCAGCAGCTTAATCCATGAGCAGTTCTTC. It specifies CASSLIHEQFF.

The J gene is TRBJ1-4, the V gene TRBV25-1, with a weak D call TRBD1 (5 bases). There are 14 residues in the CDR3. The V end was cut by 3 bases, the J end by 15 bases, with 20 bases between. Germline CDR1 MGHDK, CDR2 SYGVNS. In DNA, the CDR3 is TGTGCCAGCAGTGAGTTGGGGGATTTTCGGCCCATGTTTTTT. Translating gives CASSELGDFRPMFF. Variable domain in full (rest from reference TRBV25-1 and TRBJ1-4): EADIYQTPRYLVIGTGKKITLECSQTMGHDKMYWYQQDPGMELHLIHYSYGVNSTEKGDLSSESTVSRIRTEHFPLTLESARPSHTSQYLCASSELGDFRPMFFGSGTQLSVL.

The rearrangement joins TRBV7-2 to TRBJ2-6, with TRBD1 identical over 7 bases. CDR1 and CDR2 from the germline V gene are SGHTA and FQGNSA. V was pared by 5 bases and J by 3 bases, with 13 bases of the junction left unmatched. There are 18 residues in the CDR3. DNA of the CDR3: TGTGCCAGCAGCCCTAGAGAGCTCAGGGGGAGTGGGGCCAACGTCCTGACTTTC. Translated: CASSPRELRGSGANVLTF.

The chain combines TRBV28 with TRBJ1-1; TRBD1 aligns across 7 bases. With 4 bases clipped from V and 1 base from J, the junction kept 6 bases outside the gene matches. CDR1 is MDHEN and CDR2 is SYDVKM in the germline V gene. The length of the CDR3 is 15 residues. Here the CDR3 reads CASSSLGTANTEAFF. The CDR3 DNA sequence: TGTGCCAGCAGTTCCCTGGGGACAGCGAACACTGAAGCTTTCTTT.

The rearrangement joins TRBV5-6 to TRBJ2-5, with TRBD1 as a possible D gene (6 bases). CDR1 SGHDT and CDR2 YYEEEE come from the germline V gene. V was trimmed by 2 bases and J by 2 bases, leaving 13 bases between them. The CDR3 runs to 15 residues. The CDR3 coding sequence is TGTGCCAGCAGCTTTACAGGGATTGGGCAAGAGACCCAGTACTTC. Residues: CASSFTGIGQETQYF.

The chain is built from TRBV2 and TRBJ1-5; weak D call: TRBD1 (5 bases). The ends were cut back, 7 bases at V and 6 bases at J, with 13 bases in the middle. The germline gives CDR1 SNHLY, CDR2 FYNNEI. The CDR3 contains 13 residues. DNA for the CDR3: TGTGCCAGCACTCGGGGGGAGGGTCAGCCCCAGCATTTT. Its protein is CASTRGEGQPQHF. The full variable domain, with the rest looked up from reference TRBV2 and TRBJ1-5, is EPEVTQTPSHQVTQMGQEVILRCVPISNHLYFYWYRQILGQKVEFLVSFYNNEISEKSEIFDDQFSVERPDGSNFTLKIRSTKLEDSAMYFCASTRGEGQPQHFGDGTRLSIL.

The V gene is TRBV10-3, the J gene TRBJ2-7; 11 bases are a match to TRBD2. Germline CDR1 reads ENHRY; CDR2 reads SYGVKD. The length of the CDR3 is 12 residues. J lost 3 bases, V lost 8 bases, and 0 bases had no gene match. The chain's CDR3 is CAIGTSGYEQYF. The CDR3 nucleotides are TGTGCCATCGGGACTAGCGGCTACGAGCAGTACTTC.

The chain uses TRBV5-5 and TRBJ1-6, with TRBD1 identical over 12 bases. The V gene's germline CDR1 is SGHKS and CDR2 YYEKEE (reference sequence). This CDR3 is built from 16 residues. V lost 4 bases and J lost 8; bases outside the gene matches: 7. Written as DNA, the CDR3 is TGTGCCAGCAGCAACAGGGACAGGGGGCTGGATTCACCCCTCCACTTT. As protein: CASSNRDRGLDSPLHF.

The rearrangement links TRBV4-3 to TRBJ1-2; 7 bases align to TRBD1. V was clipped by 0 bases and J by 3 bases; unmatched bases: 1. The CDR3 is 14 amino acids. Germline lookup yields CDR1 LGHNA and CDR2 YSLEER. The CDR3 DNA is TGCGCCAGCAGCCAAGACGACAGGGACTATGGCTACACCTTC. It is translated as CASSQDDRDYGYTF.

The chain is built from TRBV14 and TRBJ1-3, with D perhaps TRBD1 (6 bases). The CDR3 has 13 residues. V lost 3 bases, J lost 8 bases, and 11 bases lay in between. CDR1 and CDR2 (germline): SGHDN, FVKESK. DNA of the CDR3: TGTGCCAGCAGCCATGGACAGAGGGACACCATATATTTT. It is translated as CASSHGQRDTIYF.

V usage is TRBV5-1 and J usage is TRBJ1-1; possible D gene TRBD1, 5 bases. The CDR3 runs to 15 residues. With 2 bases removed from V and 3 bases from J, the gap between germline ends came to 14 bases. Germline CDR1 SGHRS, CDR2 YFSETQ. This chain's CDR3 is CASSFQGNGDTEAFF. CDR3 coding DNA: TGCGCCAGCAGCTTTCAGGGAAACGGGGACACTGAAGCTTTCTTT.

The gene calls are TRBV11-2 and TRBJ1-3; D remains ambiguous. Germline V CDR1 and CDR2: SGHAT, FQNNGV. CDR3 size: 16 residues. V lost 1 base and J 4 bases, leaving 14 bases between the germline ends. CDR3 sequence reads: CASSLGSWTVGNTIYF. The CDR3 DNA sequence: TGTGCCAGCAGCTTAGGTTCTTGGACGGTAGGAAACACCATATATTTT.

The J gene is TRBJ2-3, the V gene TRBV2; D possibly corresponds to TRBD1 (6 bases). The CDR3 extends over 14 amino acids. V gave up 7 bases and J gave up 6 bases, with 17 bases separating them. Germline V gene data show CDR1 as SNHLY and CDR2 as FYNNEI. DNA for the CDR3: TGTGCCAGCACAGTCCCCATCACAGGGGATACGCAGTATTTT. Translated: CASTVPITGDTQYF.